The present TCR beta chain was sequenced within a study of a mutant IDH1 vaccine in newly diagnosed glioma. Looking at the study overall: The therapy given earlier, which was standard therapy, consisted of radiotherapy, temozolomide, or both, and most of the patients received both. Study observations and caveats: Vaccination elicited immune responses in roughly 93% of patients.

This clone came up a few times. Its antigen is still unknown. This sample's time point: week 35, safety follow-up. Each dose delivered 300 ug of mutant IDH1 20-mer peptide subcutaneously with imiquimod. Scheduled for weeks 1, 3, 5, 7, 11, 15, 19 and 23, eight vaccinations were given to patients. Germline CDR1 and CDR2: MGHRA and YSYEKL. V shed 0 bases and J shed 0 bases, with 11 bases lying between them. The length of the CDR3 is 16 residues. Data came from immunoSEQ multiplex PCR; TCRdb stores just in-frame clones and leaves some out. The table has some 45,000 clones, 75% to 85% seen once. The source was PBMCs, collected from a glioma patient whose treatment included an IDH1 peptide vaccine. This sequence originates from a woman aged 45-65 years with glioma. The V and J genes are TRBV4-1 and TRBJ1-2; a possible D gene is TRBD1 (6 bases). The CDR3 loop reads CASSQDKDRTNYGYTF. CDR3 bases: TGCGCCAGCAGCCAAGATAAAGACAGGACTAACTATGGCTACACCTTC.